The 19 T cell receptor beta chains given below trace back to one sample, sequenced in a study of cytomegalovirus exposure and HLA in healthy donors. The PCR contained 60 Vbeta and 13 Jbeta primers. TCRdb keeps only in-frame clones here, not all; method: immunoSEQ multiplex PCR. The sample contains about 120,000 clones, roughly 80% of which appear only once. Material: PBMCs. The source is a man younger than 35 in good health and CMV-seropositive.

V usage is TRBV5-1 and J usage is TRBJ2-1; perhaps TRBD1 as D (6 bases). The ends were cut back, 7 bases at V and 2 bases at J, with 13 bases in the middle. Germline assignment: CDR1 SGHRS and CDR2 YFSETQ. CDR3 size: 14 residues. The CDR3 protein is CASAKRQAYNEQFF. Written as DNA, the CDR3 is TGCGCCAGCGCCAAACGACAGGCCTACAATGAGCAGTTCTTC.

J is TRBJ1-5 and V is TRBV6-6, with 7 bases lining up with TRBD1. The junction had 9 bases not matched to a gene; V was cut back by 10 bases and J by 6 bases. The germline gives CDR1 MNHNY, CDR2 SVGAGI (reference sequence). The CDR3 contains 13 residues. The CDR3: CATDRVSGQPQHF. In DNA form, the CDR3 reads TGTGCCACTGACAGGGTATCCGGTCAGCCCCAGCATTTT.

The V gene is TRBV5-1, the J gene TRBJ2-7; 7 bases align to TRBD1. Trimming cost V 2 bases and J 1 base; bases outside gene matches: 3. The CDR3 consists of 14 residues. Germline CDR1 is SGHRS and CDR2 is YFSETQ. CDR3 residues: CASSLDRASYEQYF. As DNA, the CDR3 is TGCGCCAGCAGCTTAGACAGGGCTTCCTACGAGCAGTACTTC.

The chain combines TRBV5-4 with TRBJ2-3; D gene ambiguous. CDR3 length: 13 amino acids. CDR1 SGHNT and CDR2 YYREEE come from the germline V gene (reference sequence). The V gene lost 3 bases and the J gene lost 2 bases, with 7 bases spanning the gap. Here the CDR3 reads CASSWSLTDTQYF. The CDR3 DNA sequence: TGTGCCAGCAGCTGGAGCCTCACAGATACGCAGTATTTT.

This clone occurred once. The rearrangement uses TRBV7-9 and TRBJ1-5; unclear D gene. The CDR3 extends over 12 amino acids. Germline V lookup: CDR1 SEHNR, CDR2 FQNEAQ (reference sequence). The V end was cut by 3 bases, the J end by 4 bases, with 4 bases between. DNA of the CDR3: TGTGCCAGCAGCTTTCCTAATCAGCCCCAGCATTTT. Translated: CASSFPNQPQHF.

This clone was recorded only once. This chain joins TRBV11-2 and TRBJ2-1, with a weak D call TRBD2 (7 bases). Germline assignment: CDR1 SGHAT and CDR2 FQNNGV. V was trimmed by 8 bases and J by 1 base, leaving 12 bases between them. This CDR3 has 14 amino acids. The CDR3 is CASGGGGSYNEQFF. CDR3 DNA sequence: TGTGCCAGCGGCGGGGGCGGGTCCTACAATGAGCAGTTCTTC.

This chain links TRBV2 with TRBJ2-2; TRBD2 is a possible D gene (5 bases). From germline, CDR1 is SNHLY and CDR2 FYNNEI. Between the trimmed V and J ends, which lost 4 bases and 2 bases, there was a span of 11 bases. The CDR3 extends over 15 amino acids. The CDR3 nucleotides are TGTGCCAGCAGTGCTTCGGGGTTTAACACCGGGGAGCTGTTTTTT. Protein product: CASSASGFNTGELFF.

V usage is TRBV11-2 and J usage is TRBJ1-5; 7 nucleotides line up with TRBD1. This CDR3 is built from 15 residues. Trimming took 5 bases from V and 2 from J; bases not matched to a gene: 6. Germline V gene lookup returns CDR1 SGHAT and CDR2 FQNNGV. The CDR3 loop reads CASSPTGKGNQPQHF. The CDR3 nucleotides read TGTGCCAGCAGCCCGACAGGGAAAGGCAATCAGCCCCAGCATTTT.

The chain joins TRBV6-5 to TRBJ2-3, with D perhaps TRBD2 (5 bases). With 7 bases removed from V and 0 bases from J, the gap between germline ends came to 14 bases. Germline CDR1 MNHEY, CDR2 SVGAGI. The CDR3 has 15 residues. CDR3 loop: CASTHAGGSTDTQYF. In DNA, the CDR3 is TGTGCCAGCACCCACGCTGGCGGGAGCACAGATACGCAGTATTTT.

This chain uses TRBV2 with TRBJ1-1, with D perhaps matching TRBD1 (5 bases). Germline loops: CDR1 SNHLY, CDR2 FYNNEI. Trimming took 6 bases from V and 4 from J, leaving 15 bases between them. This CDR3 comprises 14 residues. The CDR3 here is CASSDSRWGTEAFF. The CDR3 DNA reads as TGTGCCAGCAGCGACAGCCGTTGGGGCACTGAAGCTTTCTTT.

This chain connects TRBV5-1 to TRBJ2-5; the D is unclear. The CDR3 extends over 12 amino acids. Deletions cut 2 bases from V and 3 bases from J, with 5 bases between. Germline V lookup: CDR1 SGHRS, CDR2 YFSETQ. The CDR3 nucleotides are TGCGCCAGCAGCTTTCAGGAAGAGACCCAGTACTTC. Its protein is CASSFQEETQYF.

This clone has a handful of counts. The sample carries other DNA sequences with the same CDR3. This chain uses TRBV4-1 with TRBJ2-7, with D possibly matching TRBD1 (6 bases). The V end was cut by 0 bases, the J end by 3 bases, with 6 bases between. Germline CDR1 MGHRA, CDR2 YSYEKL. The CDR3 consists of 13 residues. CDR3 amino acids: CASSQEQGYEQYF. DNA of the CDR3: TGCGCCAGCAGCCAAGAACAGGGCTACGAGCAGTACTTC.

The CDR3: CAWTMGGDQPQHF. For the CDR3, the DNA is TGTGCCTGGACCATGGGGGGAGATCAGCCCCAGCATTTT. The chain combines TRBV30 with TRBJ1-5; possibly TRBD1 for D (5 bases). The germline V and J ends were trimmed by 4 bases and 5 bases, with 12 bases remaining between them. Germline CDR1 is GTSNPN and CDR2 is SVGIG (reference sequence). The CDR3 contains 13 residues. Full variable domain (rest looked up from reference TRBV30 and TRBJ1-5): SQTIHQWPATLVQPVGSPLSLECTVEGTSNPNLYWYRQAAGRGLQLLFYSVGIGQISSEVPQNLSASRPQDRQFILSSKKLLLSDSGFYLCAWTMGGDQPQHFGDGTRLSIL.

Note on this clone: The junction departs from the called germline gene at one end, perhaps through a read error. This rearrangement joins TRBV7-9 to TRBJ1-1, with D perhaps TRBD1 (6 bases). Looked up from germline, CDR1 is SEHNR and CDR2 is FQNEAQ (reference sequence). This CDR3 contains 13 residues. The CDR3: CSSSRAGVTEAFF. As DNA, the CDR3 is TGTTCCAGCAGCCGGGCAGGGGTAACTGAAGCTTTCTTT.

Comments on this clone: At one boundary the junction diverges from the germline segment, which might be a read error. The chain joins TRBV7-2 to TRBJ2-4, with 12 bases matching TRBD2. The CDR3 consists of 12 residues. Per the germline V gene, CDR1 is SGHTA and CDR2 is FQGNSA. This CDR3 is CASSPSGRVPNF. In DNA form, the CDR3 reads TGTGCCAGCAGCCCTAGCGGGAGGGTCCCGAACTTC.

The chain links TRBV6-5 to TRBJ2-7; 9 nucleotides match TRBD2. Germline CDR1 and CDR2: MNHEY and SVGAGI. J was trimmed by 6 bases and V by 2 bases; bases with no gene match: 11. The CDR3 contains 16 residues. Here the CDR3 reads CASSYPRASGKGEQYF. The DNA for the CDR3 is TGTGCCAGCAGTTACCCGAGGGCTAGCGGGAAGGGCGAGCAGTACTTC.

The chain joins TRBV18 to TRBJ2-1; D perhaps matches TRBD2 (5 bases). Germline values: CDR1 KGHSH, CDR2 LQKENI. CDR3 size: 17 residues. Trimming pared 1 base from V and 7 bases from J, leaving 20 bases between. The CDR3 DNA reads TGTGCCAGCTCACCACTTCCTCTTGCGGGTCCTAGGAATGAGCAGTTCTTC. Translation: CASSPLPLAGPRNEQFF. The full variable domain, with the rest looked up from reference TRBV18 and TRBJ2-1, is NAGVMQNPRHLVRRRGQEARLRCSPMKGHSHVYWYRQLPEEGLKFMVYLQKENIIDESGMPKERFSAEFPKEGPSILRIQQVVRGDSAAYFCASSPLPLAGPRNEQFFGPGTRLTVL.

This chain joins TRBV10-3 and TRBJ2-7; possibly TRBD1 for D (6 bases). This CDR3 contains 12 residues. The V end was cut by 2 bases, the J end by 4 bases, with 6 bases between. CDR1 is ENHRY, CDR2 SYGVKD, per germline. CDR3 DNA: TGTGCCATCAGTGAGACAGGGTACGAGCAGTACTTC. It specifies CAISETGYEQYF.

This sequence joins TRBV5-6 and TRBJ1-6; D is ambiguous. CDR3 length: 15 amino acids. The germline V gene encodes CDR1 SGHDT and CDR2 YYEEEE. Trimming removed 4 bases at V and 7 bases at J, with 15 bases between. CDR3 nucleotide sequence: TGTGCCAGCAGCGTCCCACAGCTTCCAAATTCACCCCTCCACTTT. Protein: CASSVPQLPNSPLHF.